The subject of this entry is one T cell receptor (beta chain). This CDR3 has 16 amino acids. Looked up from germline, CDR1 is DFQATT and CDR2 is SNEGSKA (reference sequence). V shed 3 bases and J 1 base; nucleotides not matched to a gene: 9. Sequencing was performed with immunoSEQ multiplex PCR; in TCRdb, only in-frame clones are kept and a portion is missing. The table records a few hundred thousand clones, roughly 88% of them present only once. This sample is drawn from a study of blood T cell repertoires in COVID-19. The overall study: Collection of acute and convalescent COVID-19 samples took place in the United States, Italy and Spain.

The sequence was collected from a woman in her fifties or sixties with acute COVID-19. V gene TRBV20-1 combines with J gene TRBJ2-3; 8 bases are a match to TRBD2. Sequences were obtained from PBMCs or T cells enriched from blood (not recorded which). DNA of the CDR3: TGCAGTGCTAGTCCTTGGCGGGAGGCGGGCACAGATACGCAGTATTTT. Amino acids: CSASPWREAGTDTQYF.